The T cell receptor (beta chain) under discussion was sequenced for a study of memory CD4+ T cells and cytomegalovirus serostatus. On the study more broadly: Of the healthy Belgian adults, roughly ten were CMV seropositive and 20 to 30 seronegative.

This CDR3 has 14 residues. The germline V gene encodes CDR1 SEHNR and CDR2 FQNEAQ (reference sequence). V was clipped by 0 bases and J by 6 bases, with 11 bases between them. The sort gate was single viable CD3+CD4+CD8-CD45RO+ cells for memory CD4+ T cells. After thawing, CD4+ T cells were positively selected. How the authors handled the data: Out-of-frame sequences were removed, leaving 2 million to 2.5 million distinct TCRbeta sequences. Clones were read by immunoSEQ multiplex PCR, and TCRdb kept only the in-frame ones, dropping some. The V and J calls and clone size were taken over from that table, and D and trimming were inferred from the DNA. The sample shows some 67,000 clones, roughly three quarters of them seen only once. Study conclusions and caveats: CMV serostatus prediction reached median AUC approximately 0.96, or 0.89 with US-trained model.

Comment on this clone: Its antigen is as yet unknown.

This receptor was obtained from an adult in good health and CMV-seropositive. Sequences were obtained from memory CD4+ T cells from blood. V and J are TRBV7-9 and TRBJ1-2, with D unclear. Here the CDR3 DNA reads TGTGCCAGCAGCTTAGCAAACAGCGTCGATGGCTACACCTTC. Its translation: CASSLANSVDGYTF. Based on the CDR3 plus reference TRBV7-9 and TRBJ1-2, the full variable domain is DTGVSQNPRHKITKRGQNVTFRCDPISEHNRLYWYRQTLGQGPEFLTYFQNEAQLEKSRLLSDRFSAERPKGSFSTLEIQRTEQGDSAMYLCASSLANSVDGYTFGSGTRLTVV.